One sample yielded the 10 T cell receptor beta chains listed below, sequenced in a study of post-analysis software for immune sequencing data. Findings of the study overall: With TRBV5-6, TRBV5-1 and TRBV20-1 included, about 5 TRBV segments were more frequent in patients than in controls.

Unique-molecular-identifier-tagged TCR beta cDNA libraries were used. TCRdb re-called the PCR reads through MiXCR, storing one row per CDR3 protein. Of about 200,000 distinct CDR3 sequences listed, 29% are singletons. Antigens of these TCRs are unknown. The sequencing input was blood. These receptors were collected from a girl aged 2-17 years with multiple sclerosis.

This clonotype was picked up many times. The chain employs TRBV24-1 and TRBJ2-7; TRBD1 might be the D (5 bases). This CDR3 is built from 15 residues. The V gene lost 9 bases and the J gene lost 0 bases, with 17 bases spanning the gap. Germline V CDR1 and CDR2: KGHDR, SFDVKD. Here the CDR3 reads CATPTERTLSYEQYF. The DNA of the CDR3 is TGTGCCACCCCGACAGAGAGAACCCTCTCCTACGAGCAGTACTTC.

This clonotype was counted many times. The chain employs TRBV29-1 and TRBJ1-2; D gene uncertain. CDR3 length: 15 residues. V shed 4 bases and J shed 2 bases, with 17 bases lying between them. The germline V gene encodes CDR1 SQVTM and CDR2 ANQGSEA. CDR3 in DNA: TGCAGCGTTGCCGACTCGGACCGGGTCAACTATGGCTACACCTTC. Translation: CSVADSDRVNYGYTF.

This rearrangement joins TRBV28 to TRBJ1-4, with a tentative D call TRBD1 (5 bases). The germline gives CDR1 MDHEN, CDR2 SYDVKM. The CDR3 runs to 16 residues. The germline V and J ends were trimmed by 4 bases and 5 bases, with 17 bases remaining between them. This CDR3 is CASSWLGVLENEKLFF. CDR3 bases: TGTGCCAGCAGTTGGTTAGGGGTGTTGGAAAATGAAAAACTGTTTTTT.

This clonotype was found many times. The chain has TRBV11-1 and TRBJ2-4; 7 nucleotides agree with TRBD2. The germline gives CDR1 SGHAT, CDR2 FQDESV (reference sequence). CDR3 length equals 14 residues. Trimming at V came to 5 bases and at J to 6 bases, leaving 7 bases not matched to a gene. The CDR3, as DNA: TGTGCCAGCAGCGATCCGGGACTACTAAACATTCAGTACTTC. This translates into CASSDPGLLNIQYF.

This clonotype came up many times. The chain carries TRBV29-1 and TRBJ2-1, with D tentatively TRBD2 (6 bases). Germline CDR1 and CDR2: SQVTM and ANQGSEA. CDR3 size: 13 residues. V was trimmed by 8 bases and J by 0 bases, leaving 11 bases between them. CDR3 nucleotides: TGCAGCACTCTCGGGGGCTCCTACAATGAGCAGTTCTTC. It codes for CSTLGGSYNEQFF.

To note about this clonotype: Lacking the conserved final phenylalanine or tryptophan, this CDR3 likely reflects a read error. V and J are TRBV5-1 and TRBJ1-4; D is unclear. The V end was cut by 0 bases, the J end by 6 bases, with 6 bases between. The CDR3 is 13 residues long. Germline V gene lookup returns CDR1 SGHRS and CDR2 YFSETQ. CDR3 coding DNA: TGCGCCAGCAGCTTGGACACAGATGAAAAACTGTTTGTT. Translation gives CASSLDTDEKLFV.

The table lists this clonotype with many counts. This chain joins TRBV12-3 or TRBV12-4 and TRBJ2-1; 11 bases map to TRBD2. Trimming removed 6 bases from V and 6 bases from J; junction bases left unmatched: 4. CDR3 length: 14 residues. Here the CDR3 reads CASRSSGRSNEQFF. CDR3 coding DNA: TGTGCCAGCAGGTCTAGCGGGAGGTCCAATGAGCAGTTCTTC.

For this clonotype: One end of the junction fails to match germline, which may point to a read error. The genes are TRBV12-3 or TRBV12-4 and TRBJ2-3, with D unclear. The CDR3 is 15 amino acids. The CDR3 region has the DNA TGTGCCAGCAGTTTATTGGCCGTGAGCACAGATGCGCAGTATTTT. The encoded protein is CASSLLAVSTDAQYF.

This clonotype was seen at least ten times. The chain recombines TRBV27 with TRBJ1-2; tentatively, D is TRBD1 (5 bases). Trimming removed 2 bases at V and 2 bases at J, with 15 bases between. Looked up from germline, CDR1 is MNHEY and CDR2 is SMNVEV (reference sequence). The CDR3 has 16 residues. The CDR3, as DNA: TGTGCCAGCAGTTTAGGCCGGGGACGGAGAAACTATGGCTACACCTTC. Residues: CASSLGRGRRNYGYTF.

This clonotype appeared many times. V and J are TRBV6-5 and TRBJ2-5, with D perhaps TRBD1 (5 bases). The CDR3 totals 13 residues. The germline CDR1 and CDR2 sequences are MNHEY and SVGAGI. Trimming left V 6 bases short and J 3 bases short, with 11 bases between. CDR3 DNA: TGTGCCAGCAGCTTCGACAGAGAAGAGACCCAGTACTTC. Protein product: CASSFDREETQYF.